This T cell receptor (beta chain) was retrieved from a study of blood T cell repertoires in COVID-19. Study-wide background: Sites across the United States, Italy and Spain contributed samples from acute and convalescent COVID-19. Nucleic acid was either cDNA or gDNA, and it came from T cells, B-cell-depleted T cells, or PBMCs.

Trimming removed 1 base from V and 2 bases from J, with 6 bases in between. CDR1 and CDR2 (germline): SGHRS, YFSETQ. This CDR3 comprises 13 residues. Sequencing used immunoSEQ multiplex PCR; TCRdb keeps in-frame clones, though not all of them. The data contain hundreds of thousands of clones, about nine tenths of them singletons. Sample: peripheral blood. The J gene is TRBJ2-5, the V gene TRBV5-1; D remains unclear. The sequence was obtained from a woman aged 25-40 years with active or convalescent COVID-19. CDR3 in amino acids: CASSLNLQETQYF. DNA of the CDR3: TGCGCCAGCAGCTTGAACTTACAAGAGACCCAGTACTTC.